This T cell receptor beta chain is drawn from a study of immune cell composition in non-small cell lung cancer. The V gene lost 7 bases and the J gene lost 6 bases, with 10 bases spanning the gap. The CDR3 is 12 amino acids. Germline V gives CDR1 MDHEN, CDR2 SYDVKM. For this clone: The antigen is unknown.

Study results and caveats: No significant correlation existed between pack-years smoked and tumour clonality. Lung squamous cell carcinoma tumours had significantly higher top 10 clone scores and productive clonality than lung adenocarcinoma.

The assay was immunoSEQ multiplex PCR, and TCRdb's table has in-frame clones only and misses some. The table shows some 3,100 clones, with more than 60% occurring only once. The genes are TRBV28 and TRBJ2-1, with D perhaps TRBD1 (6 bases). This receptor was identified in a human donor with non-small cell lung cancer. Specimen: lung tumor tissue. CDR3 sequence reads: CASTRGINEQFF. The CDR3 DNA is TGTGCCAGCACAAGGGGGATCAATGAGCAGTTCTTC. The variable domain in full, with the rest retrieved from reference TRBV28 and TRBJ2-1, is DVKVTQSSRYLVKRTGEKVFLECVQDMDHENMFWYRQDPGLGLRLIYFSYDVKMKEKGDIPEGYSVSREKKERFSLILESASTNQTSMYLCASTRGINEQFFGPGTRLTVL.